This T cell receptor beta chain was captured in a study of blood T cell repertoires in COVID-19. Study-level background: Collection of acute and convalescent COVID-19 samples took place in the United States, Italy and Spain. Sample material is recorded as cDNA or gDNA derived from T cells, B-cell-depleted T cells, or PBMCs.

Germline lookup yields CDR1 SQVTM and CDR2 ANQGSEA. Losses at the gene ends were 7 bases for V and 4 bases for J; bases not matched to a gene: 14. The CDR3 is 15 amino acids. In the source study's methods: Cell counts per sample came from amplifying reference gene primers. Sequencing was performed with immunoSEQ multiplex PCR; in TCRdb, only in-frame clones are kept and a portion is missing. V and J calls and clone size are given by that table; D and trimming were obtained from the DNA. Counted here are a few hundred thousand clones, 84% occurring once; the ten biggest clones make up over 1.2%. The rearrangement uses TRBV29-1 and TRBJ1-1; 8 bases are a match to TRBD1. This clonotype was obtained from a woman in her 40s who had recovered from COVID-19. The specimen was peripheral blood. DNA of the CDR3: TGCAGCGCTACAGGACAGGGAAGGGAGGCCACTGAAGCTTTCTTT. This translates into CSATGQGREATEAFF. The whole variable domain, remainder taken from reference TRBV29-1 and TRBJ1-1, is SAVISQKPSRDICQRGTSLTIQCQVDSQVTMMFWYRQQPGQSLTLIATANQGSEATYESGFVIDKFPISRPNLTFSTLTVSNMSPEDSSIYLCSATGQGREATEAFFGQGTRLTVV.